The 14 T cell receptor beta chains below come from one sample, sequenced in a study of breast tumors, draining lymph nodes, adjacent tissues. TCRdb processed the multiplex PCR reads anew with MiXCR; each CDR3 protein has one entry. The sample carries about 110,000 distinct CDR3 sequences, more than 25% recorded once. Breast cancer patients provided tissue from their axillary draining lymph nodes. The sequenced sample consisted of axillary lymph node tissue. These receptor sequences come from a female donor with breast cancer. Some clones in this sample may be carry-over from other donors' samples.

In its sample, this clonotype was seen many times. V usage is TRBV5-5 and J usage is TRBJ2-6; a weak D match, TRBD2 (6 bases). This CDR3 comprises 18 residues. Between the trimmed V and J ends, which lost 2 bases and 1 base, there was a span of 16 bases. From germline, CDR1 is SGHKS and CDR2 YYEKEE (reference sequence). CDR3 residues: CASSLGGAVLSGANVLTF. The DNA of the CDR3 is TGTGCCAGCAGCTTAGGAGGGGCCGTTTTGTCTGGGGCCAACGTCCTGACTTTC.

This sequence joins TRBV5-1 and TRBJ1-1; D is unclear. Trimming cost V 5 bases and J 0 bases, with 14 bases left between them. The CDR3 length is 15 residues. Germline CDR1 is SGHRS and CDR2 is YFSETQ. The CDR3, as DNA: TGCGCCAGCAGAGTAGGAGGGCATTTGAACACTGAAGCTTTCTTT. Translated, it gives CASRVGGHLNTEAFF.

This clonotype was seen many times. The rearrangement links TRBV19 to TRBJ1-1; no definite D call. The ends were cut back, 3 bases at V and 6 bases at J, with 8 bases in the middle. Germline CDR1 and CDR2: LNHDA and SQIVND (reference sequence). This CDR3 has 12 residues. Here the CDR3 reads CASSMGIAEAFF. The CDR3 DNA reads as TGTGCCAGTAGTATGGGTATCGCTGAAGCTTTCTTT.

The chain employs TRBV19 and TRBJ2-6; TRBD1 matches 8 bases. V was pared by 5 bases and J by 1 base, with 13 bases of the junction left unmatched. The germline V gene encodes CDR1 LNHDA and CDR2 SQIVND (reference sequence). The CDR3 sequence is 19 residues long. The CDR3 DNA reads TGTGCCAGTAGTGCGGACAGGGTGGGGTATTGGTCTGGGGCCAACGTCCTGACTTTC. Protein product: CASSADRVGYWSGANVLTF.

The table lists this clonotype with a few counts. Being one base from a much bigger clone, this may be a read error. V and J are TRBV5-5 and TRBJ1-4, with TRBD1 matching over 8 bases. The CDR3 is 17 residues long. V trimming: 6 bases; J trimming: 7 bases; junction bases outside the gene matches: 17. Germline V CDR1 and CDR2: SGHKS, YYEKEE (reference sequence). The chain's CDR3 is CASNLGQAAGIGEKLFF. In DNA form, the CDR3 reads TGTGCCAGCAACCTGGGACAGGCGGCGGGAATAGGTGAAAAACTGTTTTTT.

This chain uses TRBV2 with TRBJ2-1, with 11 positions matching TRBD2. There are 15 residues in the CDR3. V gave up 5 bases and J gave up 10 bases; unmatched junction bases: 10. Per germline, CDR1 SNHLY and CDR2 FYNNEI. The CDR3 DNA follows: TGTGCCAGCAGTACCGTAGTAGCGGGGGGGGGAGAGCAGTTCTTC. It specifies CASSTVVAGGGEQFF.

This clonotype was observed many times. This chain connects TRBV4-2 to TRBJ2-5; 8 nucleotides agree with TRBD1. With V trimmed by 4 bases and J by 4 bases, 5 bases remained unmatched. Germline CDR1 LGHNA, CDR2 YNFKEQ. This CDR3 has 14 residues. The CDR3 DNA follows: TGTGCCAGCAGCCCAGACAGGGGAACAGAGACCCAGTACTTC. This codes for CASSPDRGTETQYF.

V gene TRBV6-5 combines with J gene TRBJ1-3; weak D call: TRBD1 (5 bases). In germline, CDR1 is MNHEY, CDR2 SVGAGI. The CDR3 totals 14 residues. V was trimmed by 5 bases and J by 8 bases, leaving 16 bases between them. CDR3 bases: TGTGCCAGCAGTAACGCGCAGGGCCAGTACACCATATATTTT. The encoded protein is CASSNAQGQYTIYF.

Concerning this clonotype itself: The junction does not match germline at one end; this may be a read error. V is TRBV6-4 and J is TRBJ1-4; unclear D gene. Germline V gene data show CDR1 as MRHNA and CDR2 as SNTAGT. This CDR3 has 15 amino acids. As DNA, the CDR3 is TGTGCCAGCAGTGACCGGTGGCGGACTAATGGAAAACTGTTCTTT. Amino acids: CASSDRWRTNGKLFF.

In this sample, this clonotype turned up many times. The chain links TRBV2 to TRBJ2-1; possibly TRBD1 for D (6 bases). This CDR3 has 14 residues. With 6 bases removed from V and 7 bases from J, the gap between germline ends came to 16 bases. CDR1 SNHLY and CDR2 FYNNEI come from the germline V gene. CDR3 nucleotide sequence: TGTGCCAGCAGGGAAATCGGGACACGGAATGAGCAGTTCTTC. Protein product: CASREIGTRNEQFF.

With respect to this clonotype: This may be a read error, as it is one base from a much larger clone. The chain couples TRBV28 to TRBJ2-7; 7 bases match TRBD1. This CDR3 region has 15 residues. Germline V gene data show CDR1 as MDHEN and CDR2 as SYDVKM. V was clipped by 6 bases and J by 2 bases; unmatched bases: 10. The CDR3: CASSPGTVLAYEQYF. CDR3 coding DNA: TGTGCCAGCAGCCCTGGGACAGTTTTAGCCTACGAGCAGTACTTC.

With regard to this clonotype: A much larger clone lies a single base off, so this may be a read error. The chain joins TRBV20-1 to TRBJ2-1; the D is unclear. This CDR3 contains 14 residues. In germline, CDR1 is DFQATT, CDR2 SNEGSKA (reference sequence). The DNA of the CDR3 is TGCAGTGCTAGTTCCAACGCAAAATACACTGAGCAGTTCTTC. Residues: CSASSNAKYTEQFF.

Concerning this clonotype: The germline gene is not matched at one end of the junction; a read error may be the cause. The chain joins TRBV9 to TRBJ2-1; 9 bases line up with TRBD1. The germline V gene encodes CDR1 SGDLS and CDR2 YYNGEE. CDR3 length: 14 amino acids. CDR3 in amino acids: CASSVGTGEGERFF. The CDR3 coding sequence is TGTGCCAGCAGCGTAGGGACAGGGGAGGGTGAGCGGTTCTTC.

This clonotype was detected ten times or more. This chain joins TRBV20-1 and TRBJ2-5; either TRBD1 or TRBD2 may supply D (7 bases each). CDR1 is DFQATT, CDR2 SNEGSKA, per germline (reference sequence). The CDR3 spans 13 residues. V lost 5 bases, J lost 2 bases, and 12 bases lay in between. The CDR3 DNA reads as TGCAGTGCTCAGGGGGGGGGTCAAGAGACCCAGTACTTC. Translating it yields CSAQGGGQETQYF.